Sequencing of this T cell receptor (beta chain) was carried out in a study of blood T cell repertoires in COVID-19. Profiling relied on immunoSEQ multiplex PCR, and the TCRdb table lists in-frame clones only, not all of them. Among about 100,000 clones listed, less than 90% were seen once. Germline CDR1 DFQATT, CDR2 SNEGSKA (reference sequence). Trimming stripped 3 bases from V and 1 base from J, with 10 bases between. CDR3 length equals 14 residues. This clone has a handful of counts. Sequencing was performed on peripheral blood. The receptor was derived from a man aged 60-69 years with acute or convalescent COVID-19. V gene TRBV20-1 combines with J gene TRBJ2-1, with a possible D match to TRBD1 (6 bases). The CDR3 DNA follows: TGCAGTGCTAGTCCAGGGGTGTCCTACAATGAGCAGTTCTTC. Protein product: CSASPGVSYNEQFF.